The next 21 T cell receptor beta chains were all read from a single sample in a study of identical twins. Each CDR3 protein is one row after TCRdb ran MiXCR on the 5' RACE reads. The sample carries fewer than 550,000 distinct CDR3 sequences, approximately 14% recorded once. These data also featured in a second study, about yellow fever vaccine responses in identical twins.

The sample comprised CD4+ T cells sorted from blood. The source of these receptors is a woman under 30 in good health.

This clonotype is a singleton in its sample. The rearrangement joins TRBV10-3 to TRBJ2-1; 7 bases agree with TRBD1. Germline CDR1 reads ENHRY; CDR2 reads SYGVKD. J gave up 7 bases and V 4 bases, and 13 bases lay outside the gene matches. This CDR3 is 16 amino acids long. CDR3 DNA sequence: TGTGCCATCAGTGGGACGACAAGGGGGCAAGGGAATGAGCAGTTCTTC. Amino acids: CAISGTTRGQGNEQFF.

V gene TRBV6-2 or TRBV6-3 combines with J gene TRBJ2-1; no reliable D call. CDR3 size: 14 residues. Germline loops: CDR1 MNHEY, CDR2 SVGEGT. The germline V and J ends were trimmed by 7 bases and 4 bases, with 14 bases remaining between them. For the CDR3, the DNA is TGTGCCAGCAAAATACGCAGCCCTTACAATGAGCAGTTCTTC. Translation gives CASKIRSPYNEQFF.

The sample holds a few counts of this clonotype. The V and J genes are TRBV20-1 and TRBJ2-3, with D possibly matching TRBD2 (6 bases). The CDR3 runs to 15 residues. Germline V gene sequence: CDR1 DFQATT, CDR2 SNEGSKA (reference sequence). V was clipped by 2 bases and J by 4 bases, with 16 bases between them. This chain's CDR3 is CSARPRGGSPDTQYF. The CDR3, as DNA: TGCAGTGCTAGACCCCGCGGAGGGAGCCCAGATACGCAGTATTTT.

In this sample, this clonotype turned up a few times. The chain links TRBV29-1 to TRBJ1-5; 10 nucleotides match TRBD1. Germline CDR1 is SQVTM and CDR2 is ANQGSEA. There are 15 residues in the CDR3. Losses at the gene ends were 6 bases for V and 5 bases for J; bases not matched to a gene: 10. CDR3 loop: CSVSTGTGVDQPQHF. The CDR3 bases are TGCAGCGTATCTACCGGGACAGGGGTTGATCAGCCCCAGCATTTT.

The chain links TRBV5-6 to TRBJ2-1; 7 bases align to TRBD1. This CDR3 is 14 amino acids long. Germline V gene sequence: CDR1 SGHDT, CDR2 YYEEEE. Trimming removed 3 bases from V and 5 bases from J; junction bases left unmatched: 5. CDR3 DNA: TGTGCCAGCAGCTGGGACAGTGTAAACAATGAGCAGTTCTTC. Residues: CASSWDSVNNEQFF. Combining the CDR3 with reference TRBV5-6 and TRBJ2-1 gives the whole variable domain DAGVTQSPTHLIKTRGQQVTLRCSPKSGHDTVSWYQQALGQGPQFIFQYYEEEERQRGNFPDRFSGHQFPNYSSELNVNALLLGDSALYLCASSWDSVNNEQFFGPGTRLTVL.

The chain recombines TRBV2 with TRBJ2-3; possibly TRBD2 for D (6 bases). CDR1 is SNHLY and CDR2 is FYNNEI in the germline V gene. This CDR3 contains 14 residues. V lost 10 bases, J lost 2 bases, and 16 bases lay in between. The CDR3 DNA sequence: TGTGCCACCCCATGGGCGGGGCACACAGATACGCAGTATTTT. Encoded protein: CATPWAGHTDTQYF.

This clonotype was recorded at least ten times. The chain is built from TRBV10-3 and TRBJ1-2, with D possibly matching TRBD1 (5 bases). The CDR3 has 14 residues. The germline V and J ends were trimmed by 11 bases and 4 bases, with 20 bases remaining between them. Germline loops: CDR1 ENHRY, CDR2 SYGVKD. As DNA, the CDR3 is TGTGCCGTGGCCGGGGACGGATCGGGCTATGGCTACACCTTC. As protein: CAVAGDGSGYGYTF.

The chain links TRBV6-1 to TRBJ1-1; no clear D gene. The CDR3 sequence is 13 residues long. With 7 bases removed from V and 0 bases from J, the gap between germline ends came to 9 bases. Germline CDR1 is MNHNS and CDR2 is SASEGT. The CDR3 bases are TGTGCCAGCACCTCCGGCATGAACACTGAAGCTTTCTTT. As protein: CASTSGMNTEAFF.

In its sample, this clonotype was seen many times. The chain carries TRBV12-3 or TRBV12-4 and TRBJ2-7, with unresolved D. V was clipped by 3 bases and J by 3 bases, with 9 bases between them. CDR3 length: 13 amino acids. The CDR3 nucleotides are TGTGCCAGCAGTTTCCGAGAAAACTACGAGCAGTACGTC. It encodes CASSFRENYEQYV.

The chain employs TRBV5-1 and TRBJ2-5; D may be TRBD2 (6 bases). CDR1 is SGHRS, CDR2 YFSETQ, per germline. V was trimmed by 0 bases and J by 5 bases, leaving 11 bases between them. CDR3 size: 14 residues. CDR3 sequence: CASSLGLVAETQYF. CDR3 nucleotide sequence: TGCGCCAGCAGCTTGGGACTAGTAGCGGAGACCCAGTACTTC.

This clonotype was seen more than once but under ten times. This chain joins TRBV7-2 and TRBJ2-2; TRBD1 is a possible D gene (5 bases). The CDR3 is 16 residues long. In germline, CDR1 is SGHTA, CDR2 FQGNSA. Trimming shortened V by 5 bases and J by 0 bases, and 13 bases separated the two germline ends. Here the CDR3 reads CASSAQQGTNTGELFF. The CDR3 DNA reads TGTGCCAGCAGCGCCCAGCAGGGCACGAACACCGGGGAGCTGTTTTTT.

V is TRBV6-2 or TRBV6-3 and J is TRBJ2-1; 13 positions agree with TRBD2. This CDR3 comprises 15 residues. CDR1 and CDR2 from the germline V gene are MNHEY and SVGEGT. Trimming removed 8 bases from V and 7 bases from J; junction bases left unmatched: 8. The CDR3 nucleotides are TGTGCCAGCCACATACGGACTAGCGGGAGAAATGAGCAGTTCTTC. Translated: CASHIRTSGRNEQFF.

The CDR3 nucleotides read TGTGCCAGCAGCCGAGCCAATGGGACTAGCGGGAGTGGGTGGGAGACCCAGTACTTC. As protein: CASSRANGTSGSGWETQYF. This chain links TRBV3-1 with TRBJ2-5; 14 bases align to TRBD2. The germline V gene has CDR1 LGHDT and CDR2 YNNKEL (reference sequence). V lost 4 bases, J lost 5 bases, and 15 bases stayed unmatched. The CDR3 has 19 residues.

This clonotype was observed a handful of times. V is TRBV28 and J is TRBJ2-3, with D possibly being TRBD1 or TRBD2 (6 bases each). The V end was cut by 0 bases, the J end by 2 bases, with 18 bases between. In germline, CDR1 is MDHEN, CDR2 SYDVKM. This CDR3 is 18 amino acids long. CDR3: CASSLWGGTPEHTDTQYF. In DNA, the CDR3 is TGTGCCAGCAGTTTATGGGGCGGGACACCTGAACACACAGATACGCAGTATTTT.

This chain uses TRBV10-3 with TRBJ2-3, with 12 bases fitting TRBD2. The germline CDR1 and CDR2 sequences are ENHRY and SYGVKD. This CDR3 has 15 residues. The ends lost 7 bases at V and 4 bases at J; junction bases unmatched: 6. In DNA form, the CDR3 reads TGTGCCATCACCCAGACTAGCGGGAGTGCAGATACGCAGTATTTT. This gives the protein CAITQTSGSADTQYF.

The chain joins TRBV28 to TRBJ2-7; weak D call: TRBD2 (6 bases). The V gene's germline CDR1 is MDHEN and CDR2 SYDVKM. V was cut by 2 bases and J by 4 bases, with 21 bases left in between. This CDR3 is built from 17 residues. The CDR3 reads CASSLRAPAQRVYEQYV. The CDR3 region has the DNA TGTGCCAGCAGTTTACGGGCCCCAGCGCAGCGGGTTTACGAGCAGTACGTC.

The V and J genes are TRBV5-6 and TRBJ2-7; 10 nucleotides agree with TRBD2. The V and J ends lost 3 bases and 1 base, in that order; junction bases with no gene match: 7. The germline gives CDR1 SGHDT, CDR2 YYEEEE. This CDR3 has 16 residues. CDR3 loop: CASSYRTSGSSYEQYF. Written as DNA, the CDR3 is TGTGCCAGCAGCTATCGGACTAGCGGCTCTTCCTACGAGCAGTACTTC.

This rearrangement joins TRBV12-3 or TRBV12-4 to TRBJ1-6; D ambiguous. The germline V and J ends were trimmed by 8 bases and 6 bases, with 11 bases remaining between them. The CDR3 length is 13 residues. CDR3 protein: CASGVSLNSPLHF. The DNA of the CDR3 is TGTGCCAGCGGTGTCAGCCTTAATTCACCCCTCCACTTT.

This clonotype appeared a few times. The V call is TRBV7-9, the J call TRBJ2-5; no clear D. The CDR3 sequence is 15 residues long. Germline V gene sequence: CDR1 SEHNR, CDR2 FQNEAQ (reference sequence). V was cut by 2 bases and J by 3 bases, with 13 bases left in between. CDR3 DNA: TGTGCCAGCAGCTTACTAGGGTCAGGAGAAGAGACCCAGTACTTC. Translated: CASSLLGSGEETQYF.

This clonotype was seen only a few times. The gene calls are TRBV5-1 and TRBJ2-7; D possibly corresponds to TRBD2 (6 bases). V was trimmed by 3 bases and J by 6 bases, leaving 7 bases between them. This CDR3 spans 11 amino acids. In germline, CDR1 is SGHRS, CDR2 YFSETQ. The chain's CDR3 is CASSWGLEQYF. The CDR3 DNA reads TGCGCCAGCAGCTGGGGACTCGAGCAGTACTTC.

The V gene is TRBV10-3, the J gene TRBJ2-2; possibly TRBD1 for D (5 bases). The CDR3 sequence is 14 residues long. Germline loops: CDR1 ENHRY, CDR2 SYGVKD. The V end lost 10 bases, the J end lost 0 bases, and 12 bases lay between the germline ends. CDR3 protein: CATLGQPNTGELFF. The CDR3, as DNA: TGTGCCACCCTTGGACAACCGAACACCGGGGAGCTGTTTTTT.